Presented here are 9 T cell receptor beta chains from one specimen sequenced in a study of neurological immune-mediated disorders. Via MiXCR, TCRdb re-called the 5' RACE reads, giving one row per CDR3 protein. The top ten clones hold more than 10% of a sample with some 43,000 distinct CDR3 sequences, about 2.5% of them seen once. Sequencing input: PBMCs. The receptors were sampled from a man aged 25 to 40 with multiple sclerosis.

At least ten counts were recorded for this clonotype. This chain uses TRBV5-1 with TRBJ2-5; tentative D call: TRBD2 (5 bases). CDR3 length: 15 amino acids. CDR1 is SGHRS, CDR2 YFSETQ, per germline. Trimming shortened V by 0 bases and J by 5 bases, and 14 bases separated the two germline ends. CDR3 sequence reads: CASSLVPGSGETQYF. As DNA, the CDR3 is TGCGCCAGCAGCTTGGTACCGGGATCGGGGGAGACCCAGTACTTC.

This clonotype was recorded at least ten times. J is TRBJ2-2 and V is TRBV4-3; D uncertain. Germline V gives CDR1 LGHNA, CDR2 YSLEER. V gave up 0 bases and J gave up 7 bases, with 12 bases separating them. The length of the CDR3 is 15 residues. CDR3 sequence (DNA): TGCGCCAGCAGCCAAGATATCCCAGCTGGCGGGGAGCTGTTTTTT. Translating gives CASSQDIPAGGELFF.

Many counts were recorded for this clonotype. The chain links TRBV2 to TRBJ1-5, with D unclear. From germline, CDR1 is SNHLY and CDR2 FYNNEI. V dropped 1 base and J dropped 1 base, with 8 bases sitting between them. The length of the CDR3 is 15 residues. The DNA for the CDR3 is TGTGCCAGCAGTGAAGGTCCCCAGAGCAATCAGCCCCAGCATTTT. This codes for CASSEGPQSNQPQHF.

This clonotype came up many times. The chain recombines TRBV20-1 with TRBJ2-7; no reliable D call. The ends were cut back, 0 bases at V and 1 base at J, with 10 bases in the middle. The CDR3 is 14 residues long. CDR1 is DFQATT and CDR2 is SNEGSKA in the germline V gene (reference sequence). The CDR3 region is CSARDLGVSYEQYF. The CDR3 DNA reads TGCAGTGCTAGAGATCTTGGGGTTTCCTACGAGCAGTACTTC.

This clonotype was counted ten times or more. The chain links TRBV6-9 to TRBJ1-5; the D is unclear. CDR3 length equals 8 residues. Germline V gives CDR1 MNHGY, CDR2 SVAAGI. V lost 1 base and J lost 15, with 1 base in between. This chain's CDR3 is CASSYWHF. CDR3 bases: TGTGCCAGCAGTTATTGGCATTTT.

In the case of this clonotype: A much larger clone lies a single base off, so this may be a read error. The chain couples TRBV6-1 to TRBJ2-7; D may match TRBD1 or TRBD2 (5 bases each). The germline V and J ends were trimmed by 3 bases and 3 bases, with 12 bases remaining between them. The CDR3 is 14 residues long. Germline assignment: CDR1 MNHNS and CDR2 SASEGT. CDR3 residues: CASSDRDEDYEQYF. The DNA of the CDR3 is TGTGCCAGCAGTGACCGGGACGAGGACTACGAGCAGTACTTC.

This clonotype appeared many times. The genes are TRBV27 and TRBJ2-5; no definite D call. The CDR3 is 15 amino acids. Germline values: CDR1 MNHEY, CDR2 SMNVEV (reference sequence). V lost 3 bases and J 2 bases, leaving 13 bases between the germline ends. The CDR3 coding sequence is TGTGCCAGCAGTTTGGGTAGTGGGCTACAAGAGACCCAGTACTTC. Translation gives CASSLGSGLQETQYF.

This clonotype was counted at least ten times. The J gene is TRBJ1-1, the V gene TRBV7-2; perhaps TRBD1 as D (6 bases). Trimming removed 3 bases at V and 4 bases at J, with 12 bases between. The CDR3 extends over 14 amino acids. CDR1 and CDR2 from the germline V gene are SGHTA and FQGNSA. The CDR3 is CASSLWDTSTEAFF. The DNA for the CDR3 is TGTGCCAGCAGCTTGTGGGACACGTCCACTGAAGCTTTCTTT.

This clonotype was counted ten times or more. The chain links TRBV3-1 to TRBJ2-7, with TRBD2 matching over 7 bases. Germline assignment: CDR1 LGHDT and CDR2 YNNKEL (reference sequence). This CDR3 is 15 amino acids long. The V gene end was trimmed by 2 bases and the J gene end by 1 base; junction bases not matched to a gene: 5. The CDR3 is CASSQSGVISYEQYF. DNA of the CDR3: TGTGCCAGCAGCCAAAGCGGGGTGATATCCTACGAGCAGTACTTC.